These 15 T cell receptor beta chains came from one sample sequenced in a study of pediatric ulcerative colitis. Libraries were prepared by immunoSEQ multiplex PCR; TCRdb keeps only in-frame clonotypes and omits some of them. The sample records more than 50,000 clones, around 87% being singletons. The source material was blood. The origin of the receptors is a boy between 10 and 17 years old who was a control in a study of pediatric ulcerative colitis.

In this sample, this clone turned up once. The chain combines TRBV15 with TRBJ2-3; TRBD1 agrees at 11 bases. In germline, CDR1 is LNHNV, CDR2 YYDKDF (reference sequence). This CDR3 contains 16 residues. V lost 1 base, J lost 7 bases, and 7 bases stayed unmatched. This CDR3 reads CATSRGGRDRGYTQYF. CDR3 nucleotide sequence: TGTGCCACCAGCAGAGGGGGCCGGGACAGGGGGTATACGCAGTATTTT.

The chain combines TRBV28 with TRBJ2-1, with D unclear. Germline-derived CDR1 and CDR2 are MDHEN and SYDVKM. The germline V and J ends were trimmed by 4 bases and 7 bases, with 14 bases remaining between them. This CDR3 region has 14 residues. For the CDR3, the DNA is TGTGCCAGCAGTTCGACCGGGTGGGATAATGAGCAGTTCTTC. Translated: CASSSTGWDNEQFF.

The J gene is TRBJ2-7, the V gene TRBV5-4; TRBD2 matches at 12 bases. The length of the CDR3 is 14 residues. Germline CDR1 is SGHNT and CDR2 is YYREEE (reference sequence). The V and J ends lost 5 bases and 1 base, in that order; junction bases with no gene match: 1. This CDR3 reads CASRLAGGSYEQYF. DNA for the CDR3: TGTGCCAGCAGACTAGCGGGAGGTTCCTACGAGCAGTACTTC.

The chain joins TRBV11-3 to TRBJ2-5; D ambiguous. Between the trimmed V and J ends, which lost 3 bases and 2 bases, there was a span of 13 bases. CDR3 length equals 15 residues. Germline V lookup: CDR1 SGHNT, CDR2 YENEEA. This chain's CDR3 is CASSFGPSSQETQYF. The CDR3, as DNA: TGTGCCAGCAGCTTTGGACCGAGTTCTCAAGAGACCCAGTACTTC.

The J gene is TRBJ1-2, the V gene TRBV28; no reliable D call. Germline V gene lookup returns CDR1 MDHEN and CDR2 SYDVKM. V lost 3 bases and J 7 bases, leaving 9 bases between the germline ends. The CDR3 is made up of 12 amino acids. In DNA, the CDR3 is TGTGCCAGCAGTTTGGGTGGGAGTGGCTACACCTTC. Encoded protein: CASSLGGSGYTF.

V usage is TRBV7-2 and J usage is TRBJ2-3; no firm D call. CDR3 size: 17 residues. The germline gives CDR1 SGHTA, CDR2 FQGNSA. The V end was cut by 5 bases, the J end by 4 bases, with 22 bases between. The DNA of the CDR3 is TGTGCCAGCAGCCATCCGCGGACGGGTACGAGCGCAGATACGCAGTATTTT. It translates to CASSHPRTGTSADTQYF.

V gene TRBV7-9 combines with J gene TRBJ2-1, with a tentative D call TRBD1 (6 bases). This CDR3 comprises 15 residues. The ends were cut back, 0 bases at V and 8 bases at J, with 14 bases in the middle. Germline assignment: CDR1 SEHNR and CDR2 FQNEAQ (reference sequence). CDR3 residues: CASSLAVTGIDEQFF. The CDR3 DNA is TGTGCCAGCAGCTTAGCAGTTACAGGGATCGATGAGCAGTTCTTC.

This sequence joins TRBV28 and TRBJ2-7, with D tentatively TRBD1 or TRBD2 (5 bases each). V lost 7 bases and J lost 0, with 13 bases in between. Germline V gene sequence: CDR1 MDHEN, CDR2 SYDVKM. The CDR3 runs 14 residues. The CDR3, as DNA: TGTGCCAGCAAATGGGACGGACCCTCCTACGAGCAGTACTTC. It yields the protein CASKWDGPSYEQYF.

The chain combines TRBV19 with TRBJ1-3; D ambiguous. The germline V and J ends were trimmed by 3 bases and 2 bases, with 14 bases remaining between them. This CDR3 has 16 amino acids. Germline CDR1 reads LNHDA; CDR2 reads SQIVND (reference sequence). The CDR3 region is CASSIIHPAPGNTIYF. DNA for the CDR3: TGTGCCAGTAGTATTATCCACCCAGCTCCTGGAAACACCATATATTTT.

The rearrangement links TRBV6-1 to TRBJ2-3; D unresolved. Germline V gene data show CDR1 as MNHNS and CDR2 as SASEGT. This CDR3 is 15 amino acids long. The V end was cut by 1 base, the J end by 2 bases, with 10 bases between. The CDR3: CASSEGREPTDTQYF. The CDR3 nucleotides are TGTGCCAGCAGTGAAGGGCGAGAACCCACAGATACGCAGTATTTT.

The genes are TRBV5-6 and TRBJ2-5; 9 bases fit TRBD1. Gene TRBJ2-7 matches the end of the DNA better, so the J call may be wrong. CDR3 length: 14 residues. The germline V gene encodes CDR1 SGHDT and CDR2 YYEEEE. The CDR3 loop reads CASSFRTGAYEQYF. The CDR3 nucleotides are TGTGCCAGCAGCTTCCGGACAGGGGCCTACGAGCAGTACTTC.

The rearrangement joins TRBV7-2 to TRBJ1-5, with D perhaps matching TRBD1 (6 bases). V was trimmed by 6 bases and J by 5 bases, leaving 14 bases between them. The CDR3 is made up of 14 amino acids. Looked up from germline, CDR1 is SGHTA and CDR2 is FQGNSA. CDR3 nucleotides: TGTGCCAGCAGTAACACAGGGAGAGATCAGCCCCAGCATTTT. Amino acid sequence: CASSNTGRDQPQHF.

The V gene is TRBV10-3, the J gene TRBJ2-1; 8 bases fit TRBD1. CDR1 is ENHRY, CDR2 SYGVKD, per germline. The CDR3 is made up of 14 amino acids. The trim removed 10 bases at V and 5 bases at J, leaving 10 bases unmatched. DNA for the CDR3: TGTGCCACCGCCGGACAGGGTCTGGACAATGAGCAGTTCTTC. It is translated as CATAGQGLDNEQFF.

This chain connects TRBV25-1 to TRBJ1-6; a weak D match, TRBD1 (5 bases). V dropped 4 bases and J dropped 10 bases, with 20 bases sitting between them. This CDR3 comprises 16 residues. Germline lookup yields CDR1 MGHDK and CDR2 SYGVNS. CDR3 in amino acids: CASSVLRATGWSPLHF. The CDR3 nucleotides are TGTGCCAGCAGTGTTTTACGGGCCACAGGTTGGTCACCCCTCCACTTT.

CDR3: CASEVDSENFYGYTF. The CDR3 DNA sequence: TGTGCCAGCGAAGTAGACAGCGAAAACTTCTATGGCTACACCTTC. This chain links TRBV6-1 with TRBJ1-2; TRBD1 might be the D (5 bases). From germline, CDR1 is MNHNS and CDR2 SASEGT. The CDR3 contains 15 residues. V lost 8 bases, J lost 4 bases, and 20 bases lay in between.